Detailed here is one T cell receptor (beta chain). This record belongs to a study of blood T cell repertoires in COVID-19. Across the study: Sites across the United States, Italy and Spain contributed samples from acute and convalescent COVID-19.

In the source study's methods: Amplifying reference gene primers gave estimates of nucleated cell counts. The protocol was immunoSEQ multiplex PCR, while the TCRdb copy is restricted to in-frame clones and leaves out a portion. V, J and clone size derive from that table, while D and trimming were established from the DNA sequence. The sample consists of approximately 350,000 clones, approximately 90% of them appearing once. The germline V gene encodes CDR1 SNHLY and CDR2 FYNNEI. J was trimmed by 1 base and V by 9 bases; bases with no gene match: 7. CDR3 length: 16 residues. This clonotype was obtained from a woman aged 18-30 years who had recovered from COVID-19. The specimen sequenced was peripheral blood. The rearrangement joins TRBV2 to TRBJ1-6; 9 nucleotides match TRBD1. CDR3 in amino acids: CASLAGTGSYNSPLHF. The CDR3, as DNA: TGTGCCAGTCTGGCCGGGACAGGGTCCTATAATTCACCCCTCCACTTT.